The clone carrying this T cell receptor beta chain was seen many times. Its antigen is currently unknown. The CDR3 is 12 amino acids. Germline CDR1 reads MDHEN; CDR2 reads SYDVKM. Trimming cost V 7 bases and J 3 bases, with 9 bases left between them. This sample is drawn from a study of T-cell reconstitution after alpha-beta-depleted transplantation in children. Construction of the TCRbeta library involved unique molecular identifiers. MiXCR, applied by TCRdb to the PCR reads, yields one record per CDR3 protein. The sample shows fewer than 550,000 distinct CDR3 sequences, 10% to 12% of them seen only once. Study-wide points: As was reported, about two months after transplant, alpha-beta T cells came from several hundred expanded graft clones. Hyperexpanded clones declined; after one year, newly produced T cells mostly supplied diversity. Some patients' high day-60 TCRbeta diversity was traced to surviving recipient T cells and thymic progenitors.

The rearrangement uses TRBV28 and TRBJ1-1; D is unresolved. The source is a female patient aged 2-10 years who had a stem cell transplant for aplastic anemia, so the T cells may come from the graft donor. The sequencing here drew on PBMCs, mostly from graft donor cells, taken 180 days after TCRalphabeta/CD19-depleted stem cell transplant. CDR3 protein: CASKEGDTEAFF. In DNA form, the CDR3 reads TGTGCCAGCAAGGAGGGCGACACTGAAGCTTTCTTT.